This T cell receptor beta chain was captured by sequencing in a study of T cells in Graves' hyperthyroidism and ophthalmopathy. On the study more broadly: Prior to any treatment, at the point of initial diagnosis, peripheral blood was collected.

Diagnoses used clinical symptoms, serum thyroxine and TRAb, thyroid ultrasound and orbital computed tomography. The V gene lost 8 bases and the J gene lost 6 bases, with 22 bases spanning the gap. Germline lookup yields CDR1 SGHAT and CDR2 FQNNGV. The length of the CDR3 is 16 residues. Findings and caveats of the study: Clonotypes that were expanded in thyroid above 0.001 mostly appeared in blood too.

For this clonotype: Its antigen remains unknown.

The TCR beta CDR3 regions underwent amplification using RNA transcripts as the source. An initial round of RT-PCR targeting the TCR CDR3 relied on the HTBI primer set. Using its own MiXCR run on the multiplex PCR reads, TCRdb lists one record per CDR3 protein. The profile shows about 420,000 distinct CDR3 sequences, approximately 14% of them singletons. The gene calls are TRBV11-2 and TRBJ1-4; D call uncertain. The TCR originated in a woman under 30 with Graves' hyperthyroidism. Sequencing was performed on blood. Here the CDR3 reads CASRNSRLRSDEKLFF. The CDR3 DNA reads TGTGCCAGCCGAAACTCGCGGTTAAGGTCGGATGAAAAACTGTTTTTT.